Listed here are 29 T cell receptor beta chains from one sample, sequenced in a study of OX40 agonist ivuxolimab in advanced cancers. Clones were sequenced by immunoSEQ multiplex PCR, and TCRdb holds only the in-frame ones, with some missing. The table shows roughly 90,000 clones, with more than 80% occurring only once. The specimen was CD4+ or CD8+ T cells sorted from blood, collected in a trial of the OX40 agonist ivuxolimab. These receptors were taken from an adult with an advanced solid tumor such as melanoma, head and neck, liver or kidney cancer.

The chain has TRBV11-3 and TRBJ2-3; TRBD2 aligns across 7 bases. The CDR3 has 13 amino acids. The V and J ends lost 5 bases and 7 bases, in that order; junction bases with no gene match: 6. Germline-derived CDR1 and CDR2 are SGHNT and YENEEA. CDR3 nucleotide sequence: TGTGCCAGCAGCCGGGAGGACTTTCATACGCAGTATTTT. Translation gives CASSREDFHTQYF.

Written as DNA, the CDR3 is TGTGCCAGCAGCCCACGCCCAGGGACTAGCTTCATCGCAGATACGCAGTATTTT. Translated, it gives CASSPRPGTSFIADTQYF. This chain uses TRBV9 with TRBJ2-3, with 9 bases aligning to TRBD2. V dropped 4 bases and J dropped 4; count of bases not matched to a gene: 16. The germline V gene has CDR1 SGDLS and CDR2 YYNGEE. The CDR3 is 18 residues long.

The J gene is TRBJ2-7, the V gene TRBV14; 8 bases align to TRBD1. The CDR3 sequence is 16 residues long. The germline gives CDR1 SGHDN, CDR2 FVKESK. The junction had 10 bases not matched to a gene; V was cut back by 5 bases and J by 1 base. CDR3: CASSSRGQGRSYEQYF. CDR3 nucleotide sequence: TGTGCCAGCAGCTCCCGCGGACAGGGAAGGTCCTACGAGCAGTACTTC.

J is TRBJ1-1 and V is TRBV5-1, with TRBD1 as a possible D gene (5 bases). Per the germline V gene, CDR1 is SGHRS and CDR2 is YFSETQ. The V end lost 4 bases, the J end lost 1 base, and 14 bases lay between the germline ends. The CDR3 loop spans 15 amino acids. In nucleotides, the CDR3 is TGCGCCAGCAGCCCCACCGGGGCCCCGAACACTGAAGCTTTCTTT. Residues: CASSPTGAPNTEAFF.

The chain is built from TRBV10-2 and TRBJ2-5; 9 bases align to TRBD2. CDR3 length: 15 residues. V shed 7 bases, J shed 1 base, and the junction held 7 bases outside the gene matches. From germline, CDR1 is WSHSY and CDR2 SAAADI. CDR3 loop: CASTGSSGTQETQYF. The CDR3 region has the DNA TGCGCCAGCACTGGATCTAGCGGGACCCAAGAGACCCAGTACTTC.

This clone was seen once. The rearrangement links TRBV28 to TRBJ2-2; 7 nucleotides match TRBD2. The CDR3 sequence is 15 residues long. The germline gives CDR1 MDHEN, CDR2 SYDVKM. Trimming cost V 2 bases and J 1 base; bases outside gene matches: 1. The CDR3 DNA sequence: TGTGCCAGCAGTTTACCTAGCGGGAACACCGGGGAGCTGTTTTTT. It yields the protein CASSLPSGNTGELFF.

This sequence joins TRBV5-1 and TRBJ1-2; D is possibly TRBD1 (6 bases). Germline V gene lookup returns CDR1 SGHRS and CDR2 YFSETQ. The CDR3 spans 13 residues. The germline V and J ends were trimmed by 0 bases and 8 bases, with 11 bases remaining between them. CDR3 sequence reads: CASSLDRVEGYTF. CDR3 DNA: TGCGCCAGCAGCTTGGACAGGGTGGAAGGCTACACCTTC. Full variable domain (missing parts from reference TRBV5-1 and TRBJ1-2): KAGVTQTPRYLIKTRGQQVTLSCSPISGHRSVSWYQQTPGQGLQFLFEYFSETQRNKGNFPGRFSGRQFSNSRSEMNVSTLELGDSALYLCASSLDRVEGYTFGSGTRLTVV.

The chain uses TRBV29-1 and TRBJ2-7; 11 bases fit TRBD1. Trimming at V came to 6 bases and at J to 4 bases, leaving 5 bases not matched to a gene. The V gene's germline CDR1 is SQVTM and CDR2 ANQGSEA. There are 13 residues in the CDR3. CDR3 sequence: CSVRGQGEYEQYF. The DNA of the CDR3 is TGCAGCGTACGGGGACAGGGGGAATACGAGCAGTACTTC.

V is TRBV27 and J is TRBJ2-7; a weak D match, TRBD1 (5 bases). In germline, CDR1 is MNHEY, CDR2 SMNVEV (reference sequence). Trimming pared 5 bases from V and 8 bases from J, leaving 19 bases between. The length of the CDR3 is 14 residues. The CDR3: CASSEDGAQRQQYF. DNA of the CDR3: TGTGCCAGCAGTGAGGATGGGGCTCAGAGACAGCAGTACTTC.

The V gene is TRBV28, the J gene TRBJ1-1; D gene uncertain. V dropped 2 bases and J dropped 1 base, with 17 bases sitting between them. The CDR3 loop spans 17 amino acids. Germline CDR1 MDHEN, CDR2 SYDVKM. The CDR3 spells CASSLIGTAPRNTEAFF. The CDR3 DNA follows: TGTGCCAGCAGTTTAATCGGTACTGCGCCCCGGAACACTGAAGCTTTCTTT.

The genes are TRBV6-5 and TRBJ2-5; the D is unclear. CDR3 length: 13 residues. V gave up 0 bases and J gave up 5 bases, with 7 bases separating them. Germline V gene sequence: CDR1 MNHEY, CDR2 SVGAGI. The CDR3 DNA follows: TGTGCCAGCAGTTACTCCACAGCGGAGACCCAGTACTTC. Its protein is CASSYSTAETQYF.

The chain links TRBV30 to TRBJ2-3; 9 nucleotides line up with TRBD1. The CDR3 runs 15 residues. Per the germline V gene, CDR1 is GTSNPN and CDR2 is SVGIG (reference sequence). V shed 5 bases and J 2 bases; nucleotides not matched to a gene: 8. CDR3 in DNA: TGTGCCTGGCGGTACAGGGGGCAGACCACAGATACGCAGTATTTT. Amino acid sequence: CAWRYRGQTTDTQYF.

The chain combines TRBV11-2 with TRBJ2-7; D possibly matches TRBD1 or TRBD2 (5 bases each). The CDR3 loop spans 15 amino acids. The V end was cut by 4 bases, the J end by 7 bases, with 20 bases between. Germline loops: CDR1 SGHAT, CDR2 FQNNGV. The CDR3 nucleotides are TGTGCCAGCAGCTCCGCCCGGGACCTCGTGTGGGAGCAGTACTTC. Protein sequence: CASSSARDLVWEQYF.

This chain uses TRBV5-1 with TRBJ1-1; D not certain. The CDR3 totals 15 residues. The germline V and J ends were trimmed by 4 bases and 2 bases, with 15 bases remaining between them. The germline V gene has CDR1 SGHRS and CDR2 YFSETQ. The CDR3 loop is CASSPGATLNTEAFF. The CDR3 DNA reads TGCGCCAGCAGCCCGGGTGCAACCCTCAACACTGAAGCTTTCTTT.

V is TRBV9 and J is TRBJ1-2; no clear D gene. V gave up 0 bases and J gave up 0 bases, with 9 bases separating them. This CDR3 is built from 15 residues. Germline values: CDR1 SGDLS, CDR2 YYNGEE. The CDR3 coding sequence is TGTGCCAGCAGCGTAGTCCCGGGCTCTAACTATGGCTACACCTTC. Translated: CASSVVPGSNYGYTF.

The chain uses TRBV7-9 and TRBJ2-5; D ambiguous. V lost 5 bases to trimming and J lost 0 bases, with 10 bases between them. Germline CDR1 is SEHNR and CDR2 is FQNEAQ (reference sequence). The CDR3 consists of 14 residues. The CDR3 DNA sequence: TGTGCCAGCAGCCGTGAGGAGTACCAAGAGACCCAGTACTTC. Its protein is CASSREEYQETQYF.

The genes are TRBV5-1 and TRBJ2-7; D gene uncertain. With 2 bases removed from V and 4 bases from J, the gap between germline ends came to 10 bases. The CDR3 length is 13 residues. CDR1 is SGHRS and CDR2 is YFSETQ in the germline V gene. The CDR3 DNA sequence: TGCGCCAGCAGCTTTGGGTCACGGTACGAGCAGTACTTC. It yields the protein CASSFGSRYEQYF.

The chain couples TRBV18 to TRBJ1-5; D unresolved. V lost 6 bases to trimming and J lost 3 bases, with 6 bases between them. CDR3 size: 12 residues. Germline V lookup: CDR1 KGHSH, CDR2 LQKENI. Here the CDR3 DNA reads TGTGCCAGCTCCCCTTTCAATCAGCCCCAGCATTTT. Amino acid sequence: CASSPFNQPQHF.

The genes are TRBV5-4 and TRBJ2-5; TRBD2 matches 11 bases. The CDR3 has 16 residues. Looked up from germline, CDR1 is SGHNT and CDR2 is YYREEE (reference sequence). V lost 4 bases to trimming and J lost 1 base; unmatched junction nucleotides: 6. This CDR3 is CASSKGTSGLQETQYF. The CDR3, as DNA: TGTGCCAGCAGCAAGGGGACTAGCGGACTCCAAGAGACCCAGTACTTC.

The V and J genes are TRBV2 and TRBJ1-5; unclear D gene. Germline CDR1 and CDR2: SNHLY and FYNNEI. The germline V and J ends were trimmed by 3 bases and 0 bases, with 12 bases remaining between them. CDR3 length equals 16 residues. Here the CDR3 DNA reads TGTGCCAGCAGTGAGGTTTCGGGAGCTAGCAATCAGCCCCAGCATTTT. It encodes CASSEVSGASNQPQHF.

The chain links TRBV27 to TRBJ2-1; D might be TRBD2 (5 bases). The CDR3 has 16 residues. Trimming cost V 2 bases and J 3 bases, with 14 bases left between them. CDR1 is MNHEY, CDR2 SMNVEV, per germline (reference sequence). This CDR3 is CASSLPAISDYNEQFF. The CDR3 nucleotides are TGTGCCAGCAGTTTACCGGCTATTAGCGACTACAATGAGCAGTTCTTC.

The chain combines TRBV25-1 with TRBJ2-4; D might be TRBD2 (6 bases). Germline CDR1 MGHDK, CDR2 SYGVNS. V dropped 4 bases and J dropped 2 bases, with 18 bases sitting between them. The CDR3 covers 17 residues. The CDR3 sequence is CASSGPGTGDSKNIQYF. Written as DNA, the CDR3 is TGTGCCAGCAGTGGCCCCGGGACGGGGGATTCCAAAAACATTCAGTACTTC.

This rearrangement joins TRBV19 to TRBJ2-2; D tentatively fits TRBD1 or TRBD2 (5 bases each). The CDR3 loop spans 15 amino acids. Germline CDR1 is LNHDA and CDR2 is SQIVND (reference sequence). Trimming cost V 5 bases and J 0 bases, with 10 bases left between them. CDR3 amino acids: CASSSGTPNTGELFF. CDR3 nucleotides: TGTGCCAGTAGTTCCGGGACGCCGAACACCGGGGAGCTGTTTTTT.

The rearrangement uses TRBV28 and TRBJ2-7; TRBD2 matches at 10 bases. CDR1 is MDHEN and CDR2 is SYDVKM in the germline V gene. Trimming removed 6 bases from V and 2 bases from J; junction bases left unmatched: 22. This CDR3 has 20 residues. The CDR3 sequence: CASSSLYFLAGETKPYEQYF. CDR3 bases: TGTGCCAGCAGCTCCTTATACTTTCTAGCGGGAGAGACGAAACCCTACGAGCAGTACTTC.

The CDR3 loop is CASSLSGEFNEQFF. The CDR3 DNA reads TGTGCCAGCAGCTTGAGCGGGGAGTTCAATGAGCAGTTCTTC. V is TRBV5-4 and J is TRBJ2-1; 7 bases line up with TRBD2. The ends lost 1 base at V and 6 bases at J; junction bases unmatched: 4. The CDR3 is 14 amino acids. Germline CDR1 is SGHNT and CDR2 is YYREEE (reference sequence).

The J gene is TRBJ2-5, the V gene TRBV14, with D maybe TRBD1 (6 bases). This CDR3 contains 19 residues. CDR1 and CDR2 (germline): SGHDN, FVKESK. V lost 4 bases, J lost 2 bases, and 26 bases lay in between. CDR3 loop: CASSPHQGQGPNRQETQYF. Here the CDR3 DNA reads TGTGCCAGCAGCCCCCACCAGGGGCAGGGACCAAACCGACAAGAGACCCAGTACTTC.

The chain links TRBV19 to TRBJ1-5, with 7 bases that match TRBD1. This CDR3 has 14 residues. The J segment lost 6 bases and the V segment lost 8 bases, leaving 10 bases of the junction unmatched. Germline V gene data show CDR1 as LNHDA and CDR2 as SQIVND (reference sequence). Here the CDR3 reads CASEGQQITQPQHF. In DNA, the CDR3 is TGTGCCAGTGAGGGACAGCAGATAACTCAGCCCCAGCATTTT.

The genes are TRBV29-1 and TRBJ1-2, with D unresolved. Germline loops: CDR1 SQVTM, CDR2 ANQGSEA. This CDR3 contains 12 residues. V was clipped by 0 bases and J by 7 bases, with 9 bases between them. The CDR3 DNA reads as TGCAGCGTTGAAGATTCCCAGGCTGGCTACACCTTC. The encoded protein is CSVEDSQAGYTF.

V is TRBV4-1 and J is TRBJ2-2; D is uncertain. Germline values: CDR1 MGHRA, CDR2 YSYEKL. Trimming stripped 0 bases from V and 5 bases from J, with 10 bases between. The length of the CDR3 is 15 residues. The CDR3 DNA reads as TGCGCCAGCAGCCAAGACCCGGGCGGAACCGGGGAGCTGTTTTTT. Residues: CASSQDPGGTGELFF.